This TCR beta chain originates from a study of blood T cell repertoires in COVID-19. Across the study: COVID-19 samples, acute and convalescent, were from the United States, Italy and Spain. Nucleic acid was either cDNA or gDNA, and it came from T cells, B-cell-depleted T cells, or PBMCs.

In the original analysis: From reference gene primer amplification, estimates of nucleated cell counts were derived. Method: immunoSEQ multiplex PCR; TCRdb's copy keeps in-frame clones and lacks some. Clone size and the V and J calls come from that table; the DNA yielded D and trimming. The sample records about 150,000 clones, 80% to 90% being singletons. CDR3 length equals 17 residues. Germline V lookup: CDR1 LGHDT, CDR2 YNNKEL (reference sequence). Deletions cut 1 base from V and 0 bases from J, with 12 bases between. The clonotype originates from a human donor with acute or convalescent COVID-19. The donor label of this sample is uncertain. The sequenced material came from peripheral blood. The chain couples TRBV3-1 (or the pseudogene TRBV3-2) to TRBJ1-4, with D tentatively TRBD1 (6 bases). The CDR3 reads CASSQAPGQSTNEKLFF. The CDR3 DNA follows: TGTGCCAGCAGCCAAGCGCCCGGACAGTCAACTAATGAAAAACTGTTTTTT.